Shown below are 25 T cell receptor beta chains from a single sample sequenced in a study of shared clonotypes between healthy human individuals. Method: immunoSEQ multiplex PCR; TCRdb's copy keeps in-frame clones and lacks some. The table shows about 2.4 million clones, with over 85% occurring only once. The sample consisted of naive CD4+ T cells from PBMCs. Subset specified: CD45RA+ positively selected. The receptors derive from a man aged 18 to 29 in good health. Some clones in this sample may be carry-over from other donors' samples.

This clone was counted only a few times. The gene calls are TRBV7-2 and TRBJ1-2; D perhaps matches TRBD1 (5 bases). Germline V gene lookup returns CDR1 SGHTA and CDR2 FQGNSA. The CDR3 consists of 13 residues. Deletions cut 5 bases from V and 6 bases from J, with 13 bases between. The CDR3 DNA is TGTGCCAGCAGCCCTAATGGAGGGGATGGCTACACCTTC. It translates to CASSPNGGDGYTF.

The V call is TRBV5-1, the J call TRBJ2-5; D remains ambiguous. Trimming removed 0 bases at V and 3 bases at J, with 9 bases between. This CDR3 spans 14 amino acids. Germline assignment: CDR1 SGHRS and CDR2 YFSETQ. The CDR3 sequence: CASSLASFEETQYF. As DNA, the CDR3 is TGCGCCAGCAGCTTGGCCAGCTTTGAAGAGACCCAGTACTTC.

The chain joins TRBV6-5 to TRBJ1-1; TRBD1 aligns across 8 bases. The V gene's germline CDR1 is MNHEY and CDR2 SVGAGI. Germline trimming cut 5 bases from V and 12 bases from J; bases unmatched to any gene: 14. The CDR3 consists of 14 residues. CDR3 sequence reads: CASSPGQGYGVTFF. The CDR3 nucleotides read TGTGCCAGCAGTCCTGGACAGGGTTACGGTGTGACTTTCTTT.

The rearrangement links TRBV5-1 to TRBJ2-2; 10 positions match TRBD1. Germline-derived CDR1 and CDR2 are SGHRS and YFSETQ. V lost 3 bases, J lost 5 bases, and 10 bases stayed unmatched. The CDR3 is made up of 17 amino acids. The CDR3 DNA reads as TGCGCCAGCAGCTGGAACCGGGACAGGGGTAATACCGGGGAGCTGTTTTTT. It specifies CASSWNRDRGNTGELFF.

The V gene is TRBV5-6, the J gene TRBJ2-2; D possibly corresponds to TRBD2 (6 bases). V lost 4 bases, J lost 5 bases, and 18 bases lay in between. The CDR3 has 16 residues. CDR1 and CDR2 (germline): SGHDT, YYEEEE. The CDR3 DNA sequence: TGTGCCAGCAGCCGCGGGGCAGGTTTGGAGACCGGGGAGCTGTTTTTT. Amino acid sequence: CASSRGAGLETGELFF.

The CDR3 nucleotides are TGTGCCAGCAGCGTCGAAGCGGTACTCTACAATGAGCAGTTCTTC. This encodes CASSVEAVLYNEQFF. This chain uses TRBV9 with TRBJ2-1; D perhaps matches TRBD2 (5 bases). The germline CDR1 and CDR2 sequences are SGDLS and YYNGEE. V was pared by 2 bases and J by 3 bases, with 12 bases between. This CDR3 spans 15 amino acids.

This rearrangement joins TRBV19 to TRBJ2-7; tentative D call: TRBD1 (7 bases). The CDR3 has 14 residues. V was trimmed by 6 bases and J by 6 bases, leaving 18 bases between them. Looked up from germline, CDR1 is LNHDA and CDR2 is SQIVND (reference sequence). The CDR3 DNA sequence: TGTGCCAGTAGCGAACAGGGGAGGTCCCTCGAGCAGTACTTC. It encodes CASSEQGRSLEQYF.

The rearrangement uses TRBV28 and TRBJ1-4; D might be TRBD1 (6 bases). The germline V gene has CDR1 MDHEN and CDR2 SYDVKM. Trimming left V 4 bases short and J 8 bases short, with 17 bases between. This CDR3 contains 15 residues. The CDR3 DNA reads TGTGCCAGCAGTTCTGGACAGTTTGGTCCGGAAAAACTGTTTTTT. Protein product: CASSSGQFGPEKLFF.

The chain recombines TRBV6-1 with TRBJ1-4, with 8 bases identical to TRBD1. Germline CDR1 is MNHNS and CDR2 is SASEGT. V was clipped by 3 bases and J by 8 bases; unmatched bases: 8. The CDR3 has 15 residues. For the CDR3, the DNA is TGTGCCAGCAGTGACCCTAACAGGGGGGACGAAAAACTGTTTTTT. This encodes CASSDPNRGDEKLFF.

V is TRBV5-1 and J is TRBJ2-1; D tentatively reads TRBD1 or TRBD2 (7 bases each). The V gene lost 4 bases and the J gene lost 4 bases, with 9 bases spanning the gap. CDR1 is SGHRS and CDR2 is YFSETQ in the germline V gene. The CDR3 covers 13 residues. The CDR3 nucleotides read TGCGCCAGCAGCCAGGGGGGGTACAATGAGCAGTTCTTC. Its protein product is CASSQGGYNEQFF.

Turning to this clone: This same CDR3 is encoded by further DNA sequences in the sample. V usage is TRBV5-1 and J usage is TRBJ2-1, with TRBD1 matching 10 bases. There are 16 residues in the CDR3. Trimming cost V 1 base and J 4 bases; bases outside gene matches: 5. The germline V gene has CDR1 SGHRS and CDR2 YFSETQ. CDR3 loop: CASSLTRQGAYNEQFF. The CDR3 DNA is TGCGCCAGCAGCTTGACCCGACAGGGGGCTTACAATGAGCAGTTCTTC.

V gene TRBV9 combines with J gene TRBJ2-5, with D perhaps being TRBD1 or TRBD2 (5 bases each). The DNA end is more similar to TRBJ2-7, so the J call may be wrong. Per the germline V gene, CDR1 is SGDLS and CDR2 is YYNGEE. The CDR3 extends over 16 amino acids. Written as DNA, the CDR3 is TGTGCCAGCAGCGTCGGGTGGGACCGGATCATGTACGAGCAGTACTTC. Its translation is CASSVGWDRIMYEQYF.

V is TRBV28 and J is TRBJ1-4, with TRBD1 identical over 7 bases. After removal of 5 bases from V and 16 bases from J, the junction contained 13 bases not matched to a gene. The germline CDR1 and CDR2 sequences are MDHEN and SYDVKM. The CDR3 is made up of 13 amino acids. The CDR3 reads CASSTEYRGKRFF. CDR3 coding DNA: TGTGCCAGCAGTACCGAATACAGGGGAAAAAGGTTTTTT.

The chain employs TRBV5-4 and TRBJ2-6, with TRBD1 as a possible D gene (5 bases). The CDR3 runs to 17 residues. V lost 2 bases and J lost 2, with 14 bases in between. CDR1 and CDR2 from the germline V gene are SGHNT and YYREEE (reference sequence). The CDR3 sequence: CASSLSGRAPGANVLTF. In nucleotides, the CDR3 is TGTGCCAGCAGCTTATCGGGCAGGGCCCCTGGGGCCAACGTCCTGACTTTC.

The V and J genes are TRBV5-6 and TRBJ1-2; no clear D gene. The CDR3 totals 11 residues. V was pared by 4 bases and J by 6 bases, with 7 bases between. The germline gives CDR1 SGHDT, CDR2 YYEEEE. The CDR3 DNA follows: TGTGCCAGCAGCGGCACAGATGGCTACACCTTC. Amino acid sequence: CASSGTDGYTF. The entire variable domain, with the rest obtained from reference TRBV5-6 and TRBJ1-2, is as follows: DAGVTQSPTHLIKTRGQQVTLRCSPKSGHDTVSWYQQALGQGPQFIFQYYEEEERQRGNFPDRFSGHQFPNYSSELNVNALLLGDSALYLCASSGTDGYTFGSGTRLTVV.

The J gene is TRBJ2-5, the V gene TRBV6-5; D may correspond to TRBD1 or TRBD2 (5 bases each). The germline V and J ends were trimmed by 7 bases and 5 bases, with 17 bases remaining between them. Germline CDR1 is MNHEY and CDR2 is SVGAGI. This CDR3 comprises 14 residues. The CDR3 DNA reads TGTGCCAGCACCAAACTGAGGGGCGAGGAGACCCAGTACTTC. It translates to CASTKLRGEETQYF.

The V call is TRBV27, the J call TRBJ2-3; 9 bases are a match to TRBD2. This CDR3 comprises 18 residues. Germline V gene sequence: CDR1 MNHEY, CDR2 SMNVEV (reference sequence). Losses at the gene ends were 3 bases for V and 3 bases for J; bases not matched to a gene: 13. The CDR3 loop reads CASSFITGTSRRTDTQYF. In DNA form, the CDR3 reads TGTGCCAGCAGTTTCATCACCGGGACTAGCCGGAGGACAGATACGCAGTATTTT.

This rearrangement joins TRBV28 to TRBJ2-3; 7 bases are shared with TRBD2. The V gene end was trimmed by 6 bases and the J gene end by 4 bases; junction bases not matched to a gene: 7. Germline V lookup: CDR1 MDHEN, CDR2 SYDVKM. The CDR3 totals 14 residues. The CDR3 nucleotides read TGTGCCAGCAGCAACGGGGGGTGGGCAGATACGCAGTATTTT. Protein product: CASSNGGWADTQYF.

This chain uses TRBV7-2 with TRBJ2-2; 11 bases are a match to TRBD2. The CDR3 runs to 16 residues. After removal of 4 bases from V and 7 bases from J, the junction contained 8 bases not matched to a gene. CDR1 is SGHTA, CDR2 FQGNSA, per germline. CDR3 sequence reads: CASSSRTSGSLGELFF. The DNA for the CDR3 is TGTGCCAGCAGCTCTAGGACTAGCGGGTCACTCGGGGAGCTGTTTTTT.

The chain joins TRBV6-6 to TRBJ1-3, with D possibly being TRBD1 (5 bases). V lost 7 bases and J lost 2, with 18 bases in between. The CDR3 has 16 residues. Germline loops: CDR1 MNHNY, CDR2 SVGAGI (reference sequence). This chain's CDR3 is CASIRAGGSAGNTIYF. CDR3 sequence (DNA): TGTGCCAGCATCAGGGCTGGTGGTAGTGCTGGAAACACCATATATTTT.

This clone was seen more than once but under ten times. V gene TRBV12-5 combines with J gene TRBJ1-1; D unclear. The V and J ends lost 6 bases and 0 bases respectively, with 5 bases between them. The germline CDR1 and CDR2 sequences are LGHNT and FRNRAP. The CDR3 runs to 12 residues. CDR3 sequence (DNA): TGTGCTAGTGGCCGAGTGAACACTGAAGCTTTCTTT. Amino acids: CASGRVNTEAFF.

V gene TRBV5-1 combines with J gene TRBJ2-1; the D call may be TRBD1 or TRBD2 (5 bases each). V was trimmed by 4 bases and J by 6 bases, leaving 14 bases between them. Germline values: CDR1 SGHRS, CDR2 YFSETQ. This CDR3 has 14 amino acids. The CDR3 loop reads CASSPGTSRNEQFF. DNA of the CDR3: TGCGCCAGCAGCCCCGGGACCAGCCGCAATGAGCAGTTCTTC. The complete variable domain, with remaining parts taken from reference TRBV5-1 and TRBJ2-1, reads KAGVTQTPRYLIKTRGQQVTLSCSPISGHRSVSWYQQTPGQGLQFLFEYFSETQRNKGNFPGRFSGRQFSNSRSEMNVSTLELGDSALYLCASSPGTSRNEQFFGPGTRLTVL.

Of note for this clone: One end of the junction does not line up with germline, which may come from a read error. The chain combines TRBV28 with TRBJ1-2, with D possibly matching TRBD1 (5 bases). The CDR3 loop spans 11 amino acids. Germline lookup yields CDR1 MDHEN and CDR2 SYDVKM. This CDR3 is CASSLWGGVAF. The CDR3 nucleotides are TGTGCCAGCAGTTTATGGGGAGGGGTTGCCTTC.

The chain is built from TRBV6-1 and TRBJ2-7, with D perhaps matching TRBD1 or TRBD2 (5 bases each). The CDR3 length is 14 residues. V dropped 7 bases and J dropped 2 bases, with 15 bases sitting between them. Germline V lookup: CDR1 MNHNS, CDR2 SASEGT. CDR3 DNA sequence: TGTGCCAGCACCCCCCCCGGGACCGCCTACGAGCAGTACTTC. This gives the protein CASTPPGTAYEQYF.

The V call is TRBV6-5, the J call TRBJ1-2; 9 bases align to TRBD1. Trimming at V came to 5 bases and at J to 9 bases, leaving 13 bases not matched to a gene. The CDR3 runs 15 residues. Germline V gene sequence: CDR1 MNHEY, CDR2 SVGAGI. CDR3 in amino acids: CASSVAPGQGISYTF. For the CDR3, the DNA is TGTGCCAGCAGTGTCGCCCCCGGACAGGGGATTAGCTACACCTTC.